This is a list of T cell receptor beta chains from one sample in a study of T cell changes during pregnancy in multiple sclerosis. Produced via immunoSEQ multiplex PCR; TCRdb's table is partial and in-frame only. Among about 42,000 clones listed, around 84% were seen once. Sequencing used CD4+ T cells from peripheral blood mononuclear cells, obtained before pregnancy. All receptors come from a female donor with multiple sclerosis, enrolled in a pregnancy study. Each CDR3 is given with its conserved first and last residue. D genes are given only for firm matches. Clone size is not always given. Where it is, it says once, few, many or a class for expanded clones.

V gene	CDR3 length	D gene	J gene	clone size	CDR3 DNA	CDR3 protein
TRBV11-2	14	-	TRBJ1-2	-	TGTGCCAGCAGGCGAGCGGGGGCGGGCTATGGCTACACCTTC	CASRRAGAGYGYTF
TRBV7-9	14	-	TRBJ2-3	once	TGTGCCAGCAGCTTCCCACGGCGGGCAGATACGCAGTATTTT	CASSFPRRADTQYF
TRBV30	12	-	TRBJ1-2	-	TGTGCCTGGAGGTCACCAGGGTCGGGCTACACCTTC	CAWRSPGSGYTF
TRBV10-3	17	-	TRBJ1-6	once	TGTGCCATCAGCCCCCGGGGAACACAGGGCGTCGAGTCACCCCTCCACTTT	CAISPRGTQGVESPLHF
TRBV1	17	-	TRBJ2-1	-	TGCACCAGCAGCCAAGACCTTTCGACTAGGCCCGACAATGAGCAGTTCTTC	CTSSQDLSTRPDNEQFF
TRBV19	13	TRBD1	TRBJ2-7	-	TGTGCCAGTAGAGGGACAGGGGCCGTCGAGCAGTACTTC	CASRGTGAVEQYF
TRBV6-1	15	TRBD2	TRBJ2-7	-	TGTGCCGGTGGACTAGCGGGAGGGCCTAACTACGAGCAGTACTTC	CAGGLAGGPNYEQYF
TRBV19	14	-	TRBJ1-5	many	TGTGCCAGTAGGCGAGCATATAGCAATCAGCCCCAGCATTTT	CASRRAYSNQPQHF
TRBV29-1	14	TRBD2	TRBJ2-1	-	TGCAGCGTTGTAGCGGGAGGGCGTAACAATGAGCAGTTCTTC	CSVVAGGRNNEQFF
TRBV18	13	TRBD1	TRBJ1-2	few	TGTGCCAGCTCACCACCGCAGGGGGGCGGCTACACCTTC	CASSPPQGGGYTF